These 25 T cell receptor beta chains were sequenced from one sample in a study of T cell changes during pregnancy in multiple sclerosis. Assay: immunoSEQ multiplex PCR; the TCRdb copy retains only in-frame clones and omits some. The sample includes 45,000 to 60,000 clones, just over 90% of them seen just once. The sequences come from CD4+ T cells from peripheral blood mononuclear cells, collected before pregnancy. Receptor source: a female donor with multiple sclerosis, enrolled in a pregnancy study.

The chain recombines TRBV27 with TRBJ2-7, with 7 bases fitting TRBD1. Germline CDR1 reads MNHEY; CDR2 reads SMNVEV (reference sequence). The CDR3 runs 15 residues. V lost 5 bases and J lost 0; bases outside the gene matches: 7. The CDR3 DNA reads as TGTGCCAGCAGTCCCAAACGGGACAGCTCCTACGAGCAGTACTTC. The encoded protein is CASSPKRDSSYEQYF.

The V gene is TRBV6-5, the J gene TRBJ1-1; no definite D call. Between the trimmed V and J ends, which lost 1 base and 6 bases, there was a span of 15 bases. This CDR3 comprises 15 residues. The germline gives CDR1 MNHEY, CDR2 SVGAGI. The CDR3 reads CASSYYKSVASEAFF. The DNA of the CDR3 is TGTGCCAGCAGTTACTACAAGAGCGTAGCGTCTGAAGCTTTCTTT.

This chain uses TRBV21-1 with TRBJ1-2; TRBD1 is taken as the D call from the table, unchecked against the DNA. TRBV21-1 is given as a pseudogene. The CDR3 loop spans 16 amino acids. CDR3 DNA sequence: TGTGCCAGCAGCAAGCTCCGGGACAGGGTTGGTTATGGCTACACCTTC. This encodes CASSKLRDRVGYGYTF.

This chain connects TRBV27 to TRBJ2-1; tentative D call: TRBD1 (6 bases). The germline gives CDR1 MNHEY, CDR2 SMNVEV (reference sequence). Trimming stripped 5 bases from V and 13 bases from J, with 21 bases between. The CDR3 loop spans 14 amino acids. The CDR3 coding sequence is TGTGCCAGCAGTCCCGCAGTTACAGGACAGACCCAGTTCTTC. The encoded protein is CASSPAVTGQTQFF.

As concerns this clone: The same CDR3 can be traced to other DNA sequences in this sample. The rearrangement links TRBV2 to TRBJ2-1; the match to TRBD2 covers 7 bases. Germline V lookup: CDR1 SNHLY, CDR2 FYNNEI. The trim removed 4 bases at V and 7 bases at J, leaving 16 bases unmatched. This CDR3 comprises 17 residues. The CDR3 spells CASSAVTGGLGVNEQFF. The CDR3 DNA follows: TGTGCCAGCAGTGCTGTGACGGGAGGATTAGGGGTAAATGAGCAGTTCTTC.

This sequence joins TRBV18 and TRBJ1-1, with 7 bases matching TRBD1. CDR1 and CDR2 from the germline V gene are KGHSH and LQKENI. CDR3 size: 15 residues. Trimming at V came to 3 bases and at J to 1 base, leaving 5 bases not matched to a gene. CDR3 nucleotide sequence: TGTGCCAGCTCACCTACGACAGGGCAGAACACTGAAGCTTTCTTT. It is translated as CASSPTTGQNTEAFF.

The rearrangement uses TRBV7-9 and TRBJ2-1; 8 nucleotides match TRBD2. V was pared by 4 bases and J by 3 bases, with 8 bases of the junction left unmatched. The CDR3 loop spans 16 amino acids. CDR1 and CDR2 (germline): SEHNR, FQNEAQ (reference sequence). This CDR3 is CASSSTRLAGYNEQFF. In DNA, the CDR3 is TGTGCCAGCAGCTCTACCCGCCTAGCGGGCTACAATGAGCAGTTCTTC.

The chain links TRBV9 to TRBJ2-7, with D possibly TRBD2 on 6 matching bases. Germline-derived CDR1 and CDR2 are SGDLS and YYNGEE. The CDR3 contains 14 residues. The V end lost 2 bases, the J end lost 3 bases, and 12 bases lay between the germline ends. This CDR3 reads CASSVGTGVYEQYF. The CDR3 nucleotides are TGTGCCAGCAGCGTCGGGACGGGGGTCTACGAGCAGTACTTC.

The rearrangement links TRBV28 to TRBJ2-7, with 7 bases matching TRBD2. This CDR3 region has 14 residues. The ends lost 4 bases at V and 3 bases at J; junction bases unmatched: 6. Germline V gene data show CDR1 as MDHEN and CDR2 as SYDVKM. The CDR3 bases are TGTGCCAGCAGTTCCCCGGGGAGGGGCTACGAGCAGTACTTC. Translated: CASSSPGRGYEQYF.

In its sample, this clone was seen a few times. The chain carries TRBV30 and TRBJ2-7; 7 bases are shared with TRBD2. Looked up from germline, CDR1 is GTSNPN and CDR2 is SVGIG (reference sequence). V lost 2 bases to trimming and J lost 2 bases; unmatched junction nucleotides: 15. The CDR3 covers 17 residues. The CDR3 here is CAWSPPPRLAVTYEQYF. Written as DNA, the CDR3 is TGTGCCTGGAGTCCCCCCCCCAGGCTAGCGGTCACCTACGAGCAGTACTTC.

The chain combines TRBV4-1 with TRBJ2-1; weak D call: TRBD1 (7 bases). V was pared by 3 bases and J by 2 bases, with 17 bases between. Germline loops: CDR1 MGHRA, CDR2 YSYEKL. The CDR3 loop spans 17 amino acids. This CDR3 is CASSHEQGRLAYNEQFF. The CDR3 DNA sequence: TGCGCCAGCAGCCACGAACAGGGGAGGCTAGCCTACAATGAGCAGTTCTTC.

The rearrangement links TRBV6-1 to TRBJ2-7; the match to TRBD1 covers 9 bases. V shed 4 bases and J 4 bases; nucleotides not matched to a gene: 8. The CDR3 is made up of 15 amino acids. Looked up from germline, CDR1 is MNHNS and CDR2 is SASEGT. CDR3 DNA: TGTGCCAGCAGTGCACCCGGGACAGGGTTTTACGAGCAGTACTTC. Its translation is CASSAPGTGFYEQYF.

This chain connects TRBV29-1 to TRBJ1-1; the D gene is possibly TRBD1 (6 bases). Germline V gives CDR1 SQVTM, CDR2 ANQGSEA. CDR3 length: 12 residues. Trimming pared 5 bases from V and 5 bases from J, leaving 12 bases between. The CDR3 protein is CSVSPTGTEAFF. CDR3 DNA: TGCAGCGTTTCCCCAACAGGGACTGAAGCTTTCTTT.

The chain combines TRBV6-5 with TRBJ1-1; the D is unclear. The V end was cut by 7 bases, the J end by 4 bases, with 13 bases between. Germline CDR1 MNHEY, CDR2 SVGAGI. This CDR3 region has 13 residues. The chain's CDR3 is CASTPGWSTEAFF. CDR3 DNA sequence: TGTGCCAGCACTCCGGGTTGGTCCACTGAAGCTTTCTTT.

The chain carries TRBV28 and TRBJ2-7; 11 bases map to TRBD1. J gave up 5 bases and V 7 bases, and 10 bases lay outside the gene matches. This CDR3 region has 15 residues. The germline V gene encodes CDR1 MDHEN and CDR2 SYDVKM. DNA for the CDR3: TGTGCCAGCACCCCCTGGACAGGGGGCGTTAACGAGCAGTACTTC. The encoded protein is CASTPWTGGVNEQYF.

The chain has TRBV25-1 and TRBJ2-5; TRBD1 is a possible D gene (6 bases). CDR1 and CDR2 from the germline V gene are MGHDK and SYGVNS. The V end lost 2 bases, the J end lost 4 bases, and 11 bases lay between the germline ends. This CDR3 comprises 14 residues. CDR3 DNA: TGTGCCAGCAGTGAACCAGGGGTAGCAGAGACCCAGTACTTC. It is translated as CASSEPGVAETQYF. Supplemented by reference TRBV25-1 and TRBJ2-5, the full variable domain reads EADIYQTPRYLVIGTGKKITLECSQTMGHDKMYWYQQDPGMELHLIHYSYGVNSTEKGDLSSESTVSRIRTEHFPLTLESARPSHTSQYLCASSEPGVAETQYFGPGTRLLVL.

V and J are TRBV7-7 and TRBJ2-1, with D perhaps matching TRBD1 (6 bases). This CDR3 has 14 amino acids. CDR1 and CDR2 from the germline V gene are SSHAT and FNYEAQ (reference sequence). The V end was cut by 5 bases, the J end by 9 bases, with 17 bases between. In nucleotides, the CDR3 is TGTGCCAGCAGCACCAACCTCCAGGGGAGTGAGCAGTTCTTC. Translated: CASSTNLQGSEQFF.

The V call is TRBV7-9, the J call TRBJ1-5, with 8 bases matching TRBD1. The CDR3 is 18 residues long. V lost 1 base, J lost 1 base, and 9 bases stayed unmatched. Germline CDR1 is SEHNR and CDR2 is FQNEAQ (reference sequence). CDR3 region: CASSLGTGFVGSNQPQHF. The CDR3, as DNA: TGTGCCAGCAGCTTAGGGACAGGGTTTGTCGGAAGCAATCAGCCCCAGCATTTT.

V usage is TRBV2 and J usage is TRBJ2-1; 10 nucleotides align to TRBD2. The V and J ends lost 6 bases and 6 bases, in that order; junction bases with no gene match: 8. CDR3 length equals 15 residues. Germline CDR1 is SNHLY and CDR2 is FYNNEI. Here the CDR3 DNA reads TGTGCCAGCAGCGCTGCTAGCGGGAGTATCAATGAGCAGTTCTTC. Amino acids: CASSAASGSINEQFF.

This sequence joins TRBV6-5 and TRBJ1-1, with 8 bases lining up with TRBD1. The CDR3 is 12 residues long. With V trimmed by 6 bases and J by 11 bases, 8 bases remained unmatched. Germline lookup yields CDR1 MNHEY and CDR2 SVGAGI. The CDR3 reads CASSQGTGKAFF. CDR3 coding DNA: TGTGCCAGCAGCCAGGGGACAGGAAAGGCTTTCTTT.

This clone is a singleton in its sample. The V and J genes are TRBV29-1 and TRBJ2-3; possibly TRBD2 for D (5 bases). Looked up from germline, CDR1 is SQVTM and CDR2 is ANQGSEA. The ends were cut back, 4 bases at V and 2 bases at J, with 13 bases in the middle. The CDR3 has 14 residues. The CDR3 DNA sequence: TGCAGCGTTGGGGTTGTGGGAGCCACAGATACGCAGTATTTT. Amino acids: CSVGVVGATDTQYF.

V usage is TRBV7-6 and J usage is TRBJ2-4; the D gene is possibly TRBD1 (6 bases). The CDR3 loop spans 18 amino acids. Trimming took off 1 base at V and 0 bases at J, with 16 bases between the two ends. CDR1 and CDR2 (germline): SGHVS, FNYEAQ. The CDR3 nucleotides read TGTGCCAGCAGCTTAGGGTCGGCACAGGGAGTAGCCAAAAACATTCAGTACTTC. This gives the protein CASSLGSAQGVAKNIQYF.

The chain combines TRBV27 with TRBJ1-1; 11 bases agree with TRBD1. Per the germline V gene, CDR1 is MNHEY and CDR2 is SMNVEV (reference sequence). This CDR3 has 16 amino acids. Trimming removed 5 bases from V and 6 bases from J; junction bases left unmatched: 11. This chain's CDR3 is CASSRLGQGAFAEAFF. The CDR3 nucleotides are TGTGCCAGCAGTCGACTCGGACAGGGGGCCTTTGCTGAAGCTTTCTTT.

This rearrangement joins TRBV11-2 to TRBJ2-1, with 12 bases aligning to TRBD2. V dropped 4 bases and J dropped 9; count of bases not matched to a gene: 7. Germline CDR1 is SGHAT and CDR2 is FQNNGV. The CDR3 length is 15 residues. The CDR3 sequence: CASSSFGLAGIEQFF. CDR3 DNA: TGTGCCAGCAGCTCCTTCGGACTAGCGGGAATTGAGCAGTTCTTC.

This chain connects TRBV5-1 to TRBJ1-4; 11 bases align to TRBD1. In germline, CDR1 is SGHRS, CDR2 YFSETQ. J lost 4 bases, V lost 4 bases, and 9 bases had no gene match. The CDR3 totals 17 residues. The CDR3 DNA reads as TGCGCCAGCAGCCGTGACGGGGACAGGGGGTTTAATGAAAAACTGTTTTTT. It codes for CASSRDGDRGFNEKLFF.